This T cell receptor (beta chain) was sequenced for a study of shared clonotypes between healthy human individuals. Overall study context: Each donor's CD4 naive and CD4 memory cells filled three plates apiece, CD8 naive two, and CD8 memory one.

CD4+ cells underwent separation, giving CD45RA+ naive and CD45RA-negative memory subsets. This CDR3 comprises 14 residues. CDR1 MDHEN and CDR2 SYDVKM come from the germline V gene. Trimming stripped 6 bases from V and 0 bases from J, with 9 bases between. This clone has only one observation. The protocol was immunoSEQ multiplex PCR, while the TCRdb copy is restricted to in-frame clones and leaves out a portion. The data contain a few million clones, 93% of them singletons. The chain links TRBV28 to TRBJ1-5; D not certain. This TCR was recovered from a man between 18 and 29 years old in good health. Some clones in this sample may be carry-over from other donors' samples. Sequenced material: naive CD4+ T cells from PBMCs. The subset was: CD45RA+ positively selected. The CDR3 coding sequence is TGTGCCAGCAGCCAAGTCTATAGCAATCAGCCCCAGCATTTT. Protein: CASSQVYSNQPQHF.